This is a list of T cell receptor beta chains from one sample in a study of shared clonotypes between healthy human individuals. Clones were read by immunoSEQ multiplex PCR, and TCRdb kept only the in-frame ones, dropping some. The sample yields over 850,000 clones, approximately 80% seen once. Sequencing used memory CD4+ T cells from PBMCs. Source of these receptors: a man between 18 and 29 years old in good health. Some clones in this sample may be carry-over from other donors' samples. Both conserved end residues are part of each CDR3. The D gene is left open where the match is weak. The size field is filled for only some rows; it gives once, few, many or a size class.

>TRBJ2-5|few|TRBV9|17|TRBD2
TGTGCCAGCAGCGTATCTATTAGCGGGAATAATCAAGAGACCCAGTACTTC
CASSVSISGNNQETQYF
>TRBJ2-5|.|TRBV18|15|TRBD1
TGTGCCAGCTCACTTAGGACAGGGATTGGAGAGACCCAGTACTTC
CASSLRTGIGETQYF
>TRBJ1-5|.|TRBV19|16|TRBD1
TGTGCCAGTAGTATAGTAGGCAGGGGGCGAAATCAGCCCCAGCATTTT
CASSIVGRGRNQPQHF
>TRBJ1-1|.|TRBV5-6|14|.
TGTGCCAGCAGCCCAGATCCGGGACCCAAGCCTCCCCGATTT
CASSPDPGPKPPRF
>TRBJ2-1|.|TRBV28|16|TRBD2
TGTGCCAGCAGTTTGTCAGCGGGAGTGGGCTACAATGAGCAGTTCTTC
CASSLSAGVGYNEQFF
>TRBJ2-3|.|TRBV5-1|14|TRBD2
TGCGCCAGCAGCTCGAGCGGGGGCACAGATACGCAGTATTTT
CASSSSGGTDTQYF
>TRBJ2-2|once|TRBV5-4|16|TRBD1
TGTGCCAGCAGCCCGCGACAGGGGGTAAACACCGGGGAGCTGTTTTTT
CASSPRQGVNTGELFF
>TRBJ1-3|.|TRBV9|16|.
TGTGCCAGCAGCGTTGGGGGACCAACTTCTGGAAACACCATATATTTT
CASSVGGPTSGNTIYF
>TRBJ2-7|.|TRBV5-6|15|TRBD1
TGTGCCAGCAGCGTAGAGGGACAGAGATCCTACGAGCAGTACTTC
CASSVEGQRSYEQYF
>TRBJ2-3|.|TRBV5-8|17|TRBD2
TGTGCCAGCAGCACCGGACTAGCGGGAGGGTACACAGATACGCAGTATTTT
CASSTGLAGGYTDTQYF
>TRBJ2-3|few|TRBV6-1|14|.
TGTGCCAGCAGTTATAATCCCCGGGAGGATACGCAGTATTTT
CASSYNPREDTQYF
>TRBJ2-7|.|TRBV10-3|15|.
TGTGCCATCAGTAACCTCCGGGACTCGTCCTACGAGCAGTACTTC
CAISNLRDSSYEQYF
>TRBJ2-1|.|TRBV19|13|.
TGTGCCAGTAGTATAGAGGGGGTGCCTGAGCAGTTCTTC
CASSIEGVPEQFF
>TRBJ2-5|.|TRBV7-6|16|TRBD1
TGTGCCAGCAGCGCCCACCGGGACAGGGTGTCCGAGACCCAGTACTTC
CASSAHRDRVSETQYF
>TRBJ2-1|.|TRBV6-5|13|.
TGTGCCACCAGGGGGGGATCCTACAATGAGCAGTTCTTC
CATRGGSYNEQFF
>TRBJ1-1|.|TRBV28|14|.
TGTGCCAGCAGTTTGGAAACAGTAAACACTGAAGCTTTCTTT
CASSLETVNTEAFF
>TRBJ2-1|.|TRBV28|13|TRBD1
TGTGCCAGCAGTTACTGGGACAGTAATGAGCAGTTCTTC
CASSYWDSNEQFF
>TRBJ2-7|.|TRBV5-1|14|TRBD1
TGCGCCAGCAGCTCGCAGACAGGGGCCTACGAGCAGTACTTC
CASSSQTGAYEQYF
>TRBJ2-1|.|TRBV11-2|16|TRBD1
TGTGCCAGCAGCCCAGTGACAGGGGGTTTAGTTAATGAGCAGTTCTTC
CASSPVTGGLVNEQFF
>TRBJ2-3|once|TRBV7-3|14|.
TGTGCCAGCAGCTTAAGTACGGGGACAGATACGCAGTATTTT
CASSLSTGTDTQYF
>TRBJ1-5|few|TRBV28|17|.
TGTGCCAGCAGTTCGGCCACGTGGAAAGATAGCAATCAGCCCCAGCATTTT
CASSSATWKDSNQPQHF
>TRBJ1-1|.|TRBV5-4|13|.
TGTGCCAGCAGCCCTACCCCACAGGGTGAAGCTTTCTTT
CASSPTPQGEAFF
>TRBJ2-7|.|TRBV7-2|14|.
TGTGCCAGCAGCGGACGAGCTGGTGGGTACGAGCAGTACTTC
CASSGRAGGYEQYF
>TRBJ2-2|.|TRBV15|14|.
TGTGCCACCAGCCCCCGGAGGGGGGAGAGGGAGCTGTTTTTT
CATSPRRGERELFF
>TRBJ1-4|.|TRBV4-3|13|.
TGCGCCAGCAGCCAAGATACTGGCGAAAAACTGTTTTTT
CASSQDTGEKLFF
>TRBJ1-1|.|TRBV5-6|13|.
TGTGCCAGCAGCTTTTATTTGAACACTGAAGCTTTCTTT
CASSFYLNTEAFF
>TRBJ2-7|few|TRBV28|16|TRBD1
TGTGCCAGCAGTTCTCCGGGACAGGGGCCCCCCTACGAGCAGTACTTC
CASSSPGQGPPYEQYF
>TRBJ2-3|many|TRBV4-1|15|TRBD2
TGCGCTTCCGGGCCAAAGCGGGAGGTGGCGGATACGCAGTATTTT
CASGPKREVADTQYF
>TRBJ1-2|.|TRBV7-2|14|TRBD1
TGTGCCAGCAGCTCACGACAGGGGGACTATGGCTACACCTTC
CASSSRQGDYGYTF
>TRBJ2-7|.|TRBV6-6|14|.
TGTGCCAGCAACCGACAACAGGGCAACTACGAGCAGTACTTC
CASNRQQGNYEQYF
>TRBJ1-5|.|TRBV18|13|.
TGTGCCAGCTCAGCGGACAGATCTCAGCCCCAGCATTTT
CASSADRSQPQHF
>TRBJ1-2|.|TRBV9|13|.
TGTGCCAGCAGCGTAGTTGAGACAGTGGGCTACACCTTC
CASSVVETVGYTF
>TRBJ2-5|.|TRBV9|15|TRBD2
TGTGCCAGCAGCGCCACTAGCGGGACCTTCGAGACCCAGTACTTC
CASSATSGTFETQYF
>TRBJ2-1|.|TRBV6-5|14|.
TGTGCCAGCAGGCGCACCTTCCCCTCCAATGAGCAGTTCTTC
CASRRTFPSNEQFF
>TRBJ1-1|.|TRBV11-2|16|TRBD1
TGTGCCAGCAGCCCACGAGGGGGCAGGTTGAACACTGAAGCTTTCTTT
CASSPRGGRLNTEAFF
>TRBJ1-3|.|TRBV28|13|.
TGTGCCAGCCGAACAGGGTCTGGAAACACCATATATTTT
CASRTGSGNTIYF
>TRBJ2-1|.|TRBV7-2|18|TRBD2
TGTGCCAGCAGTTATCGACCGTTACTAGCGGGAGGGCACGATGAGCAGTTCTTC
CASSYRPLLAGGHDEQFF
>TRBJ2-1|.|TRBV7-3|15|.
TGTGCCAGCAGCCCGATGGGACTTTCGCTGGATGAGCAGTTCTTC
CASSPMGLSLDEQFF
>TRBJ2-7|.|TRBV13|14|.
TGTGCCAGCAGGACCGCAGGGTATTCCTACGAGCAGTACTTC
CASRTAGYSYEQYF
>TRBJ2-2|.|TRBV25-1|14|.
TGTGCCAGCAGTGAATGGACGGACACCGGGGAGCTGTTTTTT
CASSEWTDTGELFF
>TRBJ2-5|.|TRBV7-8|14|.
TGTGCCAGCAGCTTAGAGGGGTGGGCGGAGACCCAGTACTTC
CASSLEGWAETQYF
>TRBJ2-5|.|TRBV5-1|17|TRBD1
TGCGCCAGCAGCTTGGCTGGGACAGGGGAAGAAGTGGTTCCCCAGTACTTC
CASSLAGTGEEVVPQYF